A selection of T cell receptor beta chains follows, all from one sample in a study of shared clonotypes between healthy human individuals. Assay used: immunoSEQ multiplex PCR; TCRdb lists only in-frame clones, some missing. The sample yields about 2.4 million clones, approximately 94% seen once. Sequencing was performed on naive CD4+ T cells from PBMCs. These TCRs come from a man between 18 and 29 years old in good health. Some clones in this sample may be carry-over from other donors' samples. CDR3s include the opening cysteine and the closing phenylalanine or tryptophan. A D gene is named only where the DNA matches it firmly. Size is omitted from some rows. Given values are once, few, many or a class for expanded clones.

V gene	D gene	clone size	J gene	CDR3 protein	CDR3 DNA
TRBV28	-	-	TRBJ1-1	CASSLEGGNTEAFF	TGTGCCAGCAGTTTGGAAGGGGGGAACACTGAAGCTTTCTTT
TRBV9	TRBD1	-	TRBJ2-1	CASRPLPQGAHNEQFF	TGTGCCAGCAGGCCCCTCCCGCAGGGGGCCCACAATGAGCAGTTCTTC
TRBV7-3	-	-	TRBJ2-1	CASRLFGTGQFF	TGTGCCAGCAGACTTTTCGGGACCGGGCAGTTCTTC
TRBV19	TRBD1	-	TRBJ1-2	CASSLPQGGFYGYTF	TGTGCCAGTAGCTTACCCCAGGGGGGGTTCTATGGCTACACCTTC
TRBV27	-	-	TRBJ1-2	CASSQPGQNYGYTF	TGTGCCAGCAGTCAACCGGGACAAAACTATGGCTACACCTTC
TRBV6-5	-	-	TRBJ2-1	CASSYDRVAEQFF	TGTGCCAGCAGTTACGATCGGGTCGCTGAGCAGTTCTTC
TRBV23-1	-	once	TRBJ2-6	CASSPDTAGANVLTF	TGCGCCAGCAGCCCAGACACGGCTGGGGCCAACGTCCTGACTTTC
TRBV10-3	-	-	TRBJ1-5	CAISESNVPGQFWPDQPQHF	TGTGCCATCAGTGAGTCAAACGTCCCGGGACAATTTTGGCCTGATCAGCCCCAGCATTTT
TRBV18	TRBD1	once	TRBJ1-1	CASSPHRTGANTEAFF	TGTGCCAGCTCACCCCACCGTACAGGGGCAAACACTGAAGCTTTCTTT
TRBV7-2	-	few	TRBJ2-1	CASRGTQEQFF	TGTGCCAGCAGGGGAACTCAAGAGCAGTTCTTC
TRBV6-6	-	-	TRBJ2-5	CASSTGLAETQYF	TGTGCCAGCAGTACAGGGTTGGCAGAGACCCAGTACTTC
TRBV7-2	TRBD2	-	TRBJ2-1	CASGTSGRLTYNEQFF	TGTGCCAGCGGCACTAGCGGGAGACTTACCTACAATGAGCAGTTCTTC
TRBV5-1	-	once	TRBJ2-3	CASSLAQGPEDTQYF	TGCGCCAGCAGCTTGGCTCAGGGACCCGAGGATACGCAGTATTTT
TRBV27	-	-	TRBJ1-2	CASSFRSNYGYTF	TGTGCCAGCAGTTTCCGTTCTAACTATGGCTACACCTTC
TRBV4-1	-	-	TRBJ2-1	CASSQPGDEQFF	TGCGCCAGCAGCCAGCCGGGCGATGAGCAGTTCTTC
TRBV7-9	-	-	TRBJ1-2	CASSLSVHYGYTF	TGTGCCAGCAGTCTATCGGTCCACTATGGCTACACCTTC
TRBV5-6	-	-	TRBJ2-1	CASSWGTNEQFF	TGTGCCAGCAGCTGGGGGACCAATGAGCAGTTCTTC
TRBV2	TRBD1	-	TRBJ2-7	CASSGDRGAEQYF	TGTGCCAGCAGTGGGGACAGGGGGGCCGAGCAGTACTTC
TRBV14	-	-	TRBJ1-1	CASSQDLRAEAFF	TGTGCCAGCAGCCAAGATTTGAGGGCTGAAGCTTTCTTT
TRBV18	-	-	TRBJ1-5	CASSPDLNQPQHF	TGTGCCAGCTCACCAGACCTTAATCAGCCCCAGCATTTT
TRBV29-1	TRBD2	-	TRBJ2-7	CSVLAGSSYEQYF	TGCAGCGTTCTAGCGGGATCCTCCTACGAGCAGTACTTC
TRBV5-5	-	-	TRBJ2-7	CASRYGPYEQYF	TGTGCCAGCAGGTACGGTCCCTACGAGCAGTACTTC
TRBV12-5	-	-	TRBJ1-2	CASGSRLGYTF	TGTGCTAGTGGTTCGCGGCTAGGCTACACCTTC
TRBV12-2	-	-	TRBJ2-7	CASRLAEGQANGVSAYEQYF	TGTGCAAGTCGCTTAGCAGAGGGACAGGCTAACGGAGTATCCGCCTACGAGCAGTACTTC
TRBV2	-	once	TRBJ1-5	CASTPEYSNQPQHF	TGTGCCAGCACCCCGGAGTATAGCAATCAGCCCCAGCATTTT
TRBV10-3	TRBD1	-	TRBJ1-3	CAVGGTVSGNTIYF	TGTGCCGTCGGGGGGACAGTCTCTGGAAACACCATATATTTT
TRBV11-2	-	-	TRBJ2-5	CASSLGRGEETQYF	TGTGCCAGCAGCTTAGGCAGGGGGGAAGAGACCCAGTACTTC
TRBV6-5	TRBD1	-	TRBJ1-2	CASSYYDRGPNGYTF	TGTGCCAGCAGTTACTACGACAGGGGGCCTAATGGCTACACCTTC
TRBV28	TRBD2	-	TRBJ2-3	CASSPGGEGPDTQYF	TGTGCCAGCAGTCCCGGTGGGGAGGGCCCAGATACGCAGTATTTT
TRBV9	-	-	TRBJ2-1	CASSVEVHNEQFF	TGTGCCAGCAGCGTAGAAGTACACAATGAGCAGTTCTTC
TRBV5-1	-	-	TRBJ2-5	CASSVQETQYF	TGCGCCAGCAGCGTGCAAGAGACCCAGTACTTC
TRBV28	TRBD1	-	TRBJ2-1	CASSGYRGSYNEQFF	TGTGCCAGCAGTGGTTACAGGGGCTCCTACAATGAGCAGTTCTTC
TRBV7-2	-	-	TRBJ2-1	CASSFERASYNEQFF	TGTGCCAGCAGCTTTGAGAGGGCTTCGTACAATGAGCAGTTCTTC
TRBV5-5	-	once	TRBJ1-5	CASSLDRWHNQPQHF	TGTGCCAGCAGCTTGGATAGGTGGCACAATCAGCCCCAGCATTTT
TRBV7-2	TRBD2	few	TRBJ2-1	CASSLAGLAGLNEQFF	TGTGCCAGCAGCTTGGCGGGACTAGCGGGACTAAATGAGCAGTTCTTC
TRBV20-1	-	few	TRBJ1-5	CSASYEQPQHF	TGCAGTGCGAGCTACGAACAGCCCCAGCATTTT
TRBV15	-	-	TRBJ2-3	CATSRAGRLPTTDTQYF	TGTGCCACCAGCAGAGCGGGCCGACTACCTACCACAGATACGCAGTATTTT
TRBV28	-	-	TRBJ1-6	CASSKESRASYNSPLHF	TGTGCCAGCAGCAAAGAGTCCAGGGCGAGTTATAATTCACCCCTCCACTTT
TRBV10-3	TRBD1	-	TRBJ1-1	CAIRQDRATEAFF	TGTGCCATCAGGCAGGACAGGGCGACTGAAGCTTTCTTT
TRBV9	-	-	TRBJ2-7	CASSPDSNRYSYEQYF	TGTGCCAGCAGCCCTGATAGTAACAGGTACTCCTACGAGCAGTACTTC
TRBV6-5	TRBD1	-	TRBJ1-2	CASILIPGQGYGYTF	TGTGCCAGCATCTTAATACCGGGACAGGGCTATGGCTACACCTTC
TRBV5-1	TRBD1	-	TRBJ2-7	CASSLAGRGNYEQYF	TGCGCCAGCAGCTTGGCCGGCAGGGGGAACTACGAGCAGTACTTC
TRBV5-1	TRBD2	-	TRBJ2-1	CASSGNSGPPANEQFF	TGCGCCAGCAGCGGAAATAGCGGGCCCCCGGCCAATGAGCAGTTCTTC
TRBV30	TRBD1	once	TRBJ1-6	CAWSPGTGLVSPLHF	TGTGCCTGGAGCCCCGGGACAGGATTGGTTTCACCCCTCCACTTT
TRBV5-1	-	-	TRBJ2-1	CASSLRQLYSYNEQFF	TGCGCCAGCAGCTTAAGACAGCTCTACTCCTACAATGAGCAGTTCTTC
TRBV7-2	-	-	TRBJ1-5	CASSLDNQPQHF	TGTGCCAGCAGCTTAGACAATCAGCCCCAGCATTTT
TRBV11-3	-	-	TRBJ2-2	CASSPTAYSGELFF	TGTGCCAGCAGCCCGACAGCGTACTCCGGGGAGCTGTTTTTT
TRBV18	-	-	TRBJ1-1	CASSRAGTPNTEAFF	TGTGCCAGCTCACGTGCCGGGACCCCGAACACTGAAGCTTTCTTT
TRBV5-4	TRBD1	-	TRBJ2-3	CASSLGGTGQIDTQYF	TGTGCCAGCAGCTTGGGAGGGACAGGGCAAATAGATACGCAGTATTTT
TRBV7-3	TRBD2	-	TRBJ2-5	CASSRGLAEQETQYF	TGTGCCAGCAGCAGGGGACTAGCGGAACAAGAGACCCAGTACTTC
TRBV13	TRBD2	-	TRBJ2-1	CASSPRLAGPNEQFF	TGTGCCAGCAGCCCTCGGCTAGCGGGCCCCAATGAGCAGTTCTTC
TRBV2	TRBD1	-	TRBJ1-5	CASSGTGGQQPQHF	TGTGCCAGCAGCGGGACAGGGGGCCAGCAGCCCCAGCATTTT
TRBV19	-	-	TRBJ2-1	CASSYRATYNEQFF	TGTGCCAGTAGCTACCGGGCGACATACAATGAGCAGTTCTTC
TRBV2	-	-	TRBJ1-5	CASSGDQLQHF	TGTGCCAGCAGTGGGGATCAGCTCCAGCATTTT
TRBV5-4	TRBD1	-	TRBJ2-3	CASRQGQGAYTDTQYF	TGTGCCAGCAGGCAGGGACAGGGGGCGTACACAGATACGCAGTATTTT
TRBV13	TRBD1	-	TRBJ2-1	CASSRKGQGAFEQFF	TGTGCCAGCAGTCGTAAGGGACAGGGGGCATTTGAGCAGTTCTTC
TRBV5-1	TRBD2	-	TRBJ2-3	CASSKNRPRTSGGGTDTQYF	TGCGCCAGCAGCAAAAACCGCCCCAGGACTAGCGGGGGGGGCACAGATACGCAGTATTTT
TRBV18	-	-	TRBJ1-1	CASSPVFMNTEAFF	TGTGCCAGCTCACCAGTGTTCATGAACACTGAAGCTTTCTTT
TRBV28	-	-	TRBJ1-5	CASSLRGWGNQPQHF	TGTGCCAGCAGTTTAAGGGGTTGGGGCAATCAGCCCCAGCATTTT